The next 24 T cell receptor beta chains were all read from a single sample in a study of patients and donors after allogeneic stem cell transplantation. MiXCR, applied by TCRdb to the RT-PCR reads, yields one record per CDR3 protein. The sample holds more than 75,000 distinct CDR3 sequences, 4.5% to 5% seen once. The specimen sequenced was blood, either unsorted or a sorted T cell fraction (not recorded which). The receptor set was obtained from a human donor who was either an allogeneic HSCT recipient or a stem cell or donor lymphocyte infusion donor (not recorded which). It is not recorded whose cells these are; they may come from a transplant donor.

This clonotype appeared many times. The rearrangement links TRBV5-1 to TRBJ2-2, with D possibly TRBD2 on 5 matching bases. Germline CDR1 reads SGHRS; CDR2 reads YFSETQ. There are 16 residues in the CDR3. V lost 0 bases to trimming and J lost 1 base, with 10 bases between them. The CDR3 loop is CASSLASGMNTGELFF. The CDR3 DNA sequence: TGCGCCAGCAGCTTGGCCTCCGGGATGAACACCGGGGAGCTGTTTTTT.

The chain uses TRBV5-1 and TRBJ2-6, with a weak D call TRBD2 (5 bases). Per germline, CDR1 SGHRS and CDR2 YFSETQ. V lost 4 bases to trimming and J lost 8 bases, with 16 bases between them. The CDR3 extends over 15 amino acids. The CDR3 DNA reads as TGCGCCAGCAGCCCGCGGGCCACCCGTACCAACGTCCTGACTTTC. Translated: CASSPRATRTNVLTF.

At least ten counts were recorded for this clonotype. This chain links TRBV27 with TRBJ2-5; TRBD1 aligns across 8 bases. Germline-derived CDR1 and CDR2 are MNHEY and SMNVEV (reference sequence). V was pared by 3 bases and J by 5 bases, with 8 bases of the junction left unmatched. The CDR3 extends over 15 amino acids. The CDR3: CASSFWAGGTETQYF. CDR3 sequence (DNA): TGTGCCAGCAGTTTTTGGGCAGGGGGCACGGAGACCCAGTACTTC.

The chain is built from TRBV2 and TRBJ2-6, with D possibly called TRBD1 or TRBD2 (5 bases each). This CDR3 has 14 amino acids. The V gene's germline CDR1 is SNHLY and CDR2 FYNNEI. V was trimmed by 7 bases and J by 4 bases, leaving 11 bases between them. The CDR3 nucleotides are TGTGCCAGCATGGGGGTAGGCGGGGCCAACGTCCTGACTTTC. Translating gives CASMGVGGANVLTF.

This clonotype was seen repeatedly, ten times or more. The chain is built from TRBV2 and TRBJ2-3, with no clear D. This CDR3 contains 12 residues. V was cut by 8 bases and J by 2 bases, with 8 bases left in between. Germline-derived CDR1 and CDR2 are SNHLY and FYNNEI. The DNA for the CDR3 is TGTGCCAGCGAAACTATCACAGATACGCAGTATTTT. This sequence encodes CASETITDTQYF. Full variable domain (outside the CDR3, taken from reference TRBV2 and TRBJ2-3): EPEVTQTPSHQVTQMGQEVILRCVPISNHLYFYWYRQILGQKVEFLVSFYNNEISEKSEIFDDQFSVERPDGSNFTLKIRSTKLEDSAMYFCASETITDTQYFGPGTRLTVL.

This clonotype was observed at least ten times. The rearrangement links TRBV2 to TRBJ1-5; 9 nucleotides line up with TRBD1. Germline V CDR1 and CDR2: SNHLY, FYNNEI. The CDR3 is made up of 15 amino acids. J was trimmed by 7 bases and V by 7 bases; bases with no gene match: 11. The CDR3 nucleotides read TGTGCCAGCACCCTCGAACAGGGGGCGAGGCAGCCCCAGCATTTT. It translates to CASTLEQGARQPQHF.

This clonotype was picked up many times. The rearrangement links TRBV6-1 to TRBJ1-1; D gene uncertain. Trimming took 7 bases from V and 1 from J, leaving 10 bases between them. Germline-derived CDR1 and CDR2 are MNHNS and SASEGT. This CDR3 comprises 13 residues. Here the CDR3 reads CASIRRPNTEAFF. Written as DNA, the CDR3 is TGTGCCAGCATTCGACGGCCGAACACTGAAGCTTTCTTT.

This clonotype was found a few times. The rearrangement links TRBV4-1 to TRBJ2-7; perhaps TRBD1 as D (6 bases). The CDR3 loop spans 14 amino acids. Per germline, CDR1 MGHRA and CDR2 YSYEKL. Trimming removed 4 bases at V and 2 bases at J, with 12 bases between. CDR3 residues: CASSRGRGPYEQYF. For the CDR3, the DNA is TGCGCCAGCAGCCGTGGCAGGGGACCCTACGAGCAGTACTTC.

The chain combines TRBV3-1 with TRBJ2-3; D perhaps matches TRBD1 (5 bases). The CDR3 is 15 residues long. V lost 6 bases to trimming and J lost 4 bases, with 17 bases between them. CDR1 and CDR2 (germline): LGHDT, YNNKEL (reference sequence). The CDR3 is CASRATGSGADTQYF. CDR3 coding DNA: TGTGCCAGCAGGGCCACAGGATCTGGTGCAGATACGCAGTATTTT.

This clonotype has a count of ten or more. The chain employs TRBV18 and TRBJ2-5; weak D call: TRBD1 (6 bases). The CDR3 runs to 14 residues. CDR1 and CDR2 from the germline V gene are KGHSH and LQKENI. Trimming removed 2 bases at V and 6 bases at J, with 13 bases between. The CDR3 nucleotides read TGTGCCAGCTCACCATTGCCAGGGGCCCAGACCCAGTACTTC. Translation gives CASSPLPGAQTQYF.

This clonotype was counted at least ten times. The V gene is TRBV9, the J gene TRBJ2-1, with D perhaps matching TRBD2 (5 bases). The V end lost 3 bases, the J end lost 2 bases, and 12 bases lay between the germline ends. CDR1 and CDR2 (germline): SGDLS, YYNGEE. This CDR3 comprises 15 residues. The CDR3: CASSAYTGTYNEQFF. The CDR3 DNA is TGTGCCAGCAGCGCCTATACCGGGACCTACAATGAGCAGTTCTTC.

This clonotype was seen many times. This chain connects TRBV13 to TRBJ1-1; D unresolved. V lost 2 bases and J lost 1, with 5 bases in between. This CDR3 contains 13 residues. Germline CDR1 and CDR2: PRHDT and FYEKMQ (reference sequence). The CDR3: CASSLWRNTEAFF. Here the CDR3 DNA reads TGTGCCAGCAGCTTATGGAGGAACACTGAAGCTTTCTTT.

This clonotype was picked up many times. This chain's CDR3 is CASGWDYEQYF. The CDR3 DNA reads as TGTGCCAGCGGTTGGGACTACGAGCAGTACTTC. The chain is built from TRBV12-3 or TRBV12-4 and TRBJ2-7; D gene ambiguous. The CDR3 has 11 residues. The V gene lost 8 bases and the J gene lost 3 bases, with 8 bases spanning the gap.

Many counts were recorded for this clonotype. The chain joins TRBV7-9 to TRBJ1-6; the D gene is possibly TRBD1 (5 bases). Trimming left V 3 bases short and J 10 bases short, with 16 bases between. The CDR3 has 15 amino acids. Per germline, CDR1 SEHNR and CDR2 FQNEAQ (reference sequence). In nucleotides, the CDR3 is TGTGCCAGCAGCTTTCGGGACCAAGGGGAATCACCCCTCCACTTT. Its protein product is CASSFRDQGESPLHF.

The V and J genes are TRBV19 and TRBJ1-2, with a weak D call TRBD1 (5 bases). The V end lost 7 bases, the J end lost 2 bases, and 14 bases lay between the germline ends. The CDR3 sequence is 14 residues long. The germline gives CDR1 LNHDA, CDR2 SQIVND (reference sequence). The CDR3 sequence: CASTEDSRNYGYTF. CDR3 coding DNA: TGTGCCAGTACCGAAGACAGTCGGAACTATGGCTACACCTTC.

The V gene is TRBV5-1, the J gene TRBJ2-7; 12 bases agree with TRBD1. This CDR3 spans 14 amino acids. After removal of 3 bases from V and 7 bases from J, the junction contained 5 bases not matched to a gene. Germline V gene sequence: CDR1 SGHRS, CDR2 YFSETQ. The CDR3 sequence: CASSSGTGGQEQYF. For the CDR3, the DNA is TGCGCCAGCAGCTCTGGGACAGGGGGCCAGGAGCAGTACTTC.

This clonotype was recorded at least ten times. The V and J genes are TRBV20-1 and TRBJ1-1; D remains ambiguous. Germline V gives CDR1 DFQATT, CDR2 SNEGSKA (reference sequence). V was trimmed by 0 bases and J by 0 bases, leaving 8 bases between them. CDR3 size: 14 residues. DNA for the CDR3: TGCAGTGCTAGAGATCCGTTGGTGAACACTGAAGCTTTCTTT. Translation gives CSARDPLVNTEAFF.

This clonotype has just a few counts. In nucleotides, the CDR3 is TGTGCCAGCAGTGGGTACAGGGAGCTGTTTTTT. It codes for CASSGYRELFF. The chain has TRBV28 and TRBJ2-2, with D unclear. Germline V gene lookup returns CDR1 MDHEN and CDR2 SYDVKM. This CDR3 is built from 11 residues. V lost 5 bases and J 9 bases, leaving 7 bases between the germline ends.

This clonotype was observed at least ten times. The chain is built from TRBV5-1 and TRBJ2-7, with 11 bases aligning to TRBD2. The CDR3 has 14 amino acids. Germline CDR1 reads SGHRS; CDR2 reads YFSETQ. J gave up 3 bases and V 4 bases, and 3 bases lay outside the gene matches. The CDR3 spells CASSAGTSGYEQYF. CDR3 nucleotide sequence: TGCGCCAGCAGCGCGGGGACTAGCGGCTACGAGCAGTACTTC.

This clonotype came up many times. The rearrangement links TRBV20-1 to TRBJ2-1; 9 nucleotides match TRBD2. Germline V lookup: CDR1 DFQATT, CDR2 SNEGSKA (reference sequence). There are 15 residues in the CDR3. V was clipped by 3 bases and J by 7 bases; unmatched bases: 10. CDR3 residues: CSARGPSGTWNEQFF. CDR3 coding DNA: TGCAGTGCTAGGGGTCCTAGCGGGACGTGGAATGAGCAGTTCTTC.

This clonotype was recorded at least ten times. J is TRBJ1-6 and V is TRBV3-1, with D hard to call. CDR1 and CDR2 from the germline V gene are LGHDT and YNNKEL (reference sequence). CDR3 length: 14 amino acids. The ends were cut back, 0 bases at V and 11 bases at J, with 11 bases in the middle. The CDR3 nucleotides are TGTGCCAGCAGCCAAGAGGCAGATCATGCACCCCTCCACTTT. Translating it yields CASSQEADHAPLHF.

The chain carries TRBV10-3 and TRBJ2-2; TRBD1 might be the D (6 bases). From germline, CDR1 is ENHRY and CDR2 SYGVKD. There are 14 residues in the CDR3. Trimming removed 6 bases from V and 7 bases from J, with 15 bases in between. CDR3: CAIRESGRGGELFF. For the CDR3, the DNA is TGTGCCATCAGGGAATCAGGCAGGGGCGGGGAGCTGTTTTTT.

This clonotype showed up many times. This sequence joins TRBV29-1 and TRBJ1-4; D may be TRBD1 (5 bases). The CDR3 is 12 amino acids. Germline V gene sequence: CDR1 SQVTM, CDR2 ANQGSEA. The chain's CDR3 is CSGGGAREKLFF. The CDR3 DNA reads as TGCAGTGGGGGAGGGGCGCGGGAAAAACTGTTTTTT.

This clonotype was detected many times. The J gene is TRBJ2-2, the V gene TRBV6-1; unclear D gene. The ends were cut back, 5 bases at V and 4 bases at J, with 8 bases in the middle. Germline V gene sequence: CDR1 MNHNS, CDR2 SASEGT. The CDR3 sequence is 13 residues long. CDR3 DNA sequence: TGTGCCAGCAGTCAGACGCCCACCGGGGAGCTGTTTTTT. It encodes CASSQTPTGELFF.